This TCR beta chain is from a study of cytomegalovirus exposure and HLA in healthy donors. It was with 60 Vbeta and 13 Jbeta primers that the PCR ran. Data came from immunoSEQ multiplex PCR; TCRdb stores just in-frame clones and leaves some out. The sample holds 110,000 or so clones, 76% seen once. The CDR3 runs 11 residues. V lost 6 bases and J 5 bases, leaving 7 bases between the germline ends. Germline V gives CDR1 LNHDA, CDR2 SQIVND (reference sequence). This clone was seen a few times. As yet, its antigen is unknown. Study-level findings and limits: TCR sequences were mostly rare, though some public TCRs occurred in many donors. In a later analysis, V- and J-gene trimming of beta chains associated with a DCLRE1C missense variant, replicated independently. 87-base-pair reads could not separate some V segments, including TRBV6-2 and TRBV6-3.

The sequencing input was PBMCs. The chain employs TRBV19 and TRBJ2-5, with D possibly TRBD2 on 5 matching bases. This TCR derives from a woman aged 40 to 50 in good health and CMV-seropositive. The CDR3 nucleotides are TGTGCCAGTAGGAGAGGGGAGACCCAGTACTTC. The encoded protein is CASRRGETQYF.